Detailed here is one TCR beta chain. The antigen remains undetermined. The sample originates from a study of graft-versus-host responses after intestinal transplantation. Looking at the study overall: Recipients were all induced with anti-thymocyte globulin, then given tacrolimus and steroids for roughly 3 years. Points from the study as a whole: Recipient bone marrow held GvH clones, some seen earlier in ileum or blood.

CDR3 length: 12 amino acids. V lost 7 bases and J 5 bases, leaving 11 bases between the germline ends. CDR1 and CDR2 (germline): MNHEY, SVGAGI. Here immunoSEQ multiplex PCR was the method, and the copy in TCRdb shows in-frame clones only, minus some. This table has tens of thousands of clones, about 95% appearing once. The V gene is TRBV6-5, the J gene TRBJ1-2; D remains unclear. The origin of this receptor is a human donor who was the organ donor for an intestinal transplant. The sequences come from unstimulated CD4+ T cells sorted from spleen or lymph node cells, collected before transplant. CDR3 protein: CASTPSGYGYTF. The CDR3 nucleotides are TGTGCCAGCACACCCTCCGGGTATGGCTACACCTTC.